This T cell receptor beta chain emerged from a study of OX40 agonist ivuxolimab in advanced cancers. Assay used: immunoSEQ multiplex PCR; TCRdb lists only in-frame clones, some missing. The data show some 8,000 clones, around 89% seen once. The sample holds a few counts of this clone. The sample in question was CD4+ or CD8+ T cells sorted from blood, obtained in a trial of the OX40 agonist ivuxolimab. The origin of this receptor is an adult with an advanced solid tumor such as melanoma, head and neck, liver or kidney cancer.

The CDR3 region is CASSDGLAGNNEQFF. CDR3 bases: TGTGCCAGCAGTGACGGTCTAGCGGGGAACAATGAGCAGTTCTTC. The chain recombines TRBV6-1 with TRBJ2-1; 9 bases agree with TRBD2. The germline gives CDR1 MNHNS, CDR2 SASEGT. This CDR3 contains 15 residues. V lost 3 bases and J lost 5; bases outside the gene matches: 5.